This T cell receptor beta chain is drawn from a study of graft-versus-host responses after intestinal transplantation. Study background: All recipients were given anti-thymocyte globulin induction, and tacrolimus and steroids were then administered for about three years.

Germline values: CDR1 SGHTA, CDR2 FQGNSA. The V gene lost 1 base and the J gene lost 3 bases, with 13 bases spanning the gap. The CDR3 is made up of 15 amino acids. As regards this clone: Antigen: not known.

Assay used: immunoSEQ multiplex PCR; TCRdb lists only in-frame clones, some missing. Among more than 95,000 clones listed, 80% to 95% were seen once. This TCR derives from a human donor who received an intestinal transplant. This chain uses TRBV7-2 with TRBJ2-7; TRBD1 might be the D (6 bases). The material sequenced was unstimulated CD4+ T cells sorted from spleen or lymph node cells, taken before intestinal transplant. CDR3 residues: CASSLDQGLFYEQYF. CDR3 coding DNA: TGTGCCAGCAGCTTAGATCAGGGGCTGTTCTACGAGCAGTACTTC.